A single TCR beta chain is shown here with its context. This CDR3 has 15 amino acids. Per germline, CDR1 LGHNA and CDR2 YSLEER. V was clipped by 3 bases and J by 2 bases, with 11 bases between them. These data come from a study of STAT5B mutations in CD4+ large granular lymphocyte leukemia. Measured with immunoSEQ multiplex PCR; TCRdb has only the in-frame clones, and not every one. The sample holds nearly 30,000 clones, more than 65% seen once. The chain recombines TRBV4-3 with TRBJ1-5; D remains unclear. Source material: CD4+ T cells from blood buffy coats. The clonotype comes from a human donor in good health. The CDR3 DNA is TGCGCCAGCAGCCAGGAGGATAGTGGCAATCAGCCCCAGCATTTT. Protein product: CASSQEDSGNQPQHF.